This T cell receptor beta chain appears in the sequencing data of a study of cytomegalovirus exposure and HLA in healthy donors. The primer mix had 60 Vbeta and 13 Jbeta primers. Only in-frame clones appear in the TCRdb table, and some are missing; sequencing was by immunoSEQ multiplex PCR. The sample carries roughly 130,000 clones, approximately 84% recorded once. Germline V gene sequence: CDR1 KGHSH, CDR2 LQKENI. This CDR3 has 16 residues. V lost 6 bases to trimming and J lost 3 bases; unmatched junction nucleotides: 10. In regard to this clone: Its target is unknown.

The study, taken as a whole, reports: Later analysis demonstrated an association between a missense DCLRE1C variant and TCR beta V- and J-gene trimming.

The sequence came from a woman aged 35 to 49 in good health and CMV-seronegative. The rearrangement uses TRBV18 and TRBJ1-3; the match to TRBD1 covers 8 bases. Sequenced input: PBMCs. The chain's CDR3 is CASSSNGQGYGNTIYF. CDR3 DNA sequence: TGTGCCAGCTCGTCGAACGGACAGGGCTATGGAAACACCATATATTTT.